These T cell receptor beta chains were read from a single sample in a study of shared clonotypes between healthy human individuals. TCRdb's table, derived via immunoSEQ multiplex PCR, lists solely in-frame clones and lacks some. The sample shows approximately 710,000 clones, roughly 87% of them seen only once. The specimen sequenced was memory CD8+ T cells from PBMCs. The receptors here all came from a young man in good health. Some clones in this sample may be carry-over from other donors' samples. Both conserved end residues are part of each CDR3. D genes are given only for firm matches. Where a row states a size, it is once, few, many or the class of an expanded clone; other rows omit it.

D: NA; V: TRBV7-8; size: NA; J: TRBJ2-7; CDR3: CASSPAVSQHSYEQYF; DNA: TGTGCCAGCAGCCCCGCCGTCAGCCAACACTCCTACGAGCAGTACTTC
D: TRBD1; V: TRBV10-3; size: NA; J: TRBJ2-7; CDR3: CAIKPPGQGYEQYF; DNA: TGTGCCATCAAACCACCGGGACAGGGCTACGAGCAGTACTTC
D: TRBD1; V: TRBV28; size: NA; J: TRBJ2-2; CDR3: CASSLKTGEYNTGELFF; DNA: TGTGCCAGCAGTTTAAAGACAGGGGAGTATAACACCGGGGAGCTGTTTTTT
D: TRBD1; V: TRBV10-3; size: once; J: TRBJ1-3; CDR3: CAIGDRDPSGNTIYF; DNA: TGTGCCATCGGGGACAGGGACCCCTCTGGAAACACCATATATTTT
D: NA; V: TRBV27; size: NA; J: TRBJ2-2; CDR3: CASTLGSNTGELFF; DNA: TGTGCCAGCACCTTGGGCAGTAACACCGGGGAGCTGTTTTTT
D: TRBD2; V: TRBV19; size: once; J: TRBJ2-7; CDR3: CASSTFGLAESSYEQYF; DNA: TGTGCCAGTAGTACATTCGGACTAGCGGAGAGTTCCTACGAGCAGTACTTC
D: TRBD2; V: TRBV5-1; size: NA; J: TRBJ2-3; CDR3: CASSQTSGHTDTQYF; DNA: TGCGCCAGCAGCCAAACTAGCGGGCACACAGATACGCAGTATTTT
D: NA; V: TRBV28; size: few; J: TRBJ1-1; CDR3: CASSRGRIDEAFF; DNA: TGTGCCAGCAGTCGGGGACGGATAGATGAAGCTTTCTTT
D: NA; V: TRBV7-9; size: NA; J: TRBJ2-7; CDR3: CASSLGAGEWCEQYF; DNA: TGTGCCAGCAGCTTAGGGGCAGGGGAGTGGTGCGAGCAGTACTTC
D: NA; V: TRBV4-2; size: NA; J: TRBJ2-1; CDR3: CASSQGSSGYYNEQFF; DNA: TGTGCCAGCAGCCAAGGAAGCAGCGGGTACTACAATGAGCAGTTCTTC
D: NA; V: TRBV27; size: NA; J: TRBJ1-1; CDR3: CASSLSVAAYEAFF; DNA: TGTGCCAGCAGTTTATCGGTGGCAGCATATGAAGCTTTCTTT
D: TRBD2; V: TRBV7-6; size: NA; J: TRBJ2-2; CDR3: CASSPTAGAGGPDTGELFF; DNA: TGTGCCAGCAGCCCGACCGCGGGAGCGGGAGGGCCGGACACCGGGGAGCTGTTTTTT
D: NA; V: TRBV6-1; size: NA; J: TRBJ2-6; CDR3: CASSEDFLSGANVLTF; DNA: TGTGCCAGCAGTGAAGACTTCTTATCTGGGGCCAACGTCCTGACTTTC
D: NA; V: TRBV11-2; size: once; J: TRBJ2-1; CDR3: CASSLKGEQFF; DNA: TGTGCCAGCAGCTTAAAGGGTGAGCAGTTCTTC
D: NA; V: TRBV28; size: NA; J: TRBJ1-5; CDR3: CASSLYGPRNQPQHF; DNA: TGTGCCAGCAGTTTATACGGGCCACGTAATCAGCCCCAGCATTTT
D: TRBD1; V: TRBV6-6; size: NA; J: TRBJ2-7; CDR3: CASSYSTGESYEQYF; DNA: TGTGCCAGCAGTTACTCGACAGGGGAGTCCTACGAGCAGTACTTC
D: TRBD2; V: TRBV5-5; size: NA; J: TRBJ2-7; CDR3: CASSLAGVAGELGYEQYF; DNA: TGTGCCAGCAGCTTGGCAGGGGTAGCGGGAGAGTTGGGCTACGAGCAGTACTTC
D: TRBD1; V: TRBV11-3; size: NA; J: TRBJ2-1; CDR3: CASSLVTGGNNEQFF; DNA: TGTGCCAGCAGCTTAGTTACAGGGGGGAACAATGAGCAGTTCTTC
D: NA; V: TRBV7-3; size: NA; J: TRBJ2-7; CDR3: CASSLSGSYEQYF; DNA: TGTGCCAGCAGCTTATCGGGTTCCTACGAGCAGTACTTC
D: NA; V: TRBV6-5; size: once; J: TRBJ1-3; CDR3: CASSYSQGSGNTIYF; DNA: TGTGCCAGCAGTTACTCCCAGGGATCTGGAAACACCATATATTTT
D: TRBD1; V: TRBV7-2; size: NA; J: TRBJ1-1; CDR3: CASSYSDRVVQNTEAFF; DNA: TGTGCCAGCAGCTACTCTGACAGGGTGGTACAGAACACTGAAGCTTTCTTT
D: TRBD2; V: TRBV6-5; size: few; J: TRBJ2-1; CDR3: CASSPLGGDEQFF; DNA: TGTGCCAGCAGCCCCCTGGGGGGGGATGAGCAGTTCTTC
D: NA; V: TRBV20-1; size: NA; J: TRBJ2-7; CDR3: CSARLGLLQYF; DNA: TGCAGTGCTAGACTGGGACTTCTGCAGTACTTC
D: TRBD2; V: TRBV28; size: once; J: TRBJ2-3; CDR3: CASNYPSGVYTDTQYF; DNA: TGTGCCAGCAATTATCCTAGCGGCGTGTACACAGATACGCAGTATTTT
D: TRBD2; V: TRBV6-5; size: NA; J: TRBJ2-1; CDR3: CASSPERGYNEQFF; DNA: TGTGCCAGCAGTCCGGAGCGGGGCTACAATGAGCAGTTCTTC
D: NA; V: TRBV29-1; size: NA; J: TRBJ2-2; CDR3: CSVEGGWRELFF; DNA: TGCAGCGTTGAAGGTGGTTGGAGGGAGCTGTTTTTT
D: NA; V: TRBV7-8; size: NA; J: TRBJ2-3; CDR3: CASSYVSAGDTDTQYF; DNA: TGTGCCAGCAGCTATGTCTCGGCAGGGGACACAGATACGCAGTATTTT
D: NA; V: TRBV11-1; size: NA; J: TRBJ2-3; CDR3: CASTPGKATDTQYF; DNA: TGTGCCAGCACCCCAGGAAAGGCCACAGATACGCAGTATTTT
D: NA; V: TRBV6-4; size: once; J: TRBJ2-5; CDR3: CASKYSPGTQYF; DNA: TGTGCCAGCAAATATAGCCCGGGGACCCAGTACTTC
D: NA; V: TRBV19; size: NA; J: TRBJ2-7; CDR3: CASRSPYEQYF; DNA: TGTGCCAGTCGTAGTCCTTACGAGCAGTACTTC
D: TRBD2; V: TRBV9; size: NA; J: TRBJ2-2; CDR3: CASSVDREGDTGELFF; DNA: TGTGCCAGCAGCGTAGATCGGGAGGGCGACACCGGGGAGCTGTTTTTT
D: TRBD2; V: TRBV5-1; size: NA; J: TRBJ2-5; CDR3: CASSLWEGQETQYF; DNA: TGCGCCAGCAGCTTGTGGGAGGGCCAAGAGACCCAGTACTTC
D: NA; V: TRBV5-1; size: NA; J: TRBJ2-7; CDR3: CASSFRRYYEQYF; DNA: TGCGCCAGCAGCTTCCGTCGTTACTACGAGCAGTACTTC
D: NA; V: TRBV28; size: NA; J: TRBJ1-4; CDR3: CASVEGYEKLFF; DNA: TGTGCCTCCGTGGAGGGTTATGAAAAACTGTTTTTT
D: NA; V: TRBV18; size: NA; J: TRBJ2-6; CDR3: CASSPPPAELVGANVLTF; DNA: TGTGCCAGCTCACCACCCCCTGCAGAGCTGGTTGGGGCCAACGTCCTGACTTTC
D: NA; V: TRBV7-9; size: NA; J: TRBJ2-5; CDR3: CASRPETQYF; DNA: TGTGCCAGCCGACCCGAGACCCAGTACTTC
D: NA; V: TRBV30; size: NA; J: TRBJ2-1; CDR3: CAWSALAKGGQFF; DNA: TGTGCCTGGAGTGCACTAGCGAAAGGGGGGCAGTTCTTC
D: TRBD1; V: TRBV6-5; size: NA; J: TRBJ1-2; CDR3: CASSSSRTGNRYGYTF; DNA: TGTGCCAGCAGTTCCTCCAGGACAGGGAATCGCTATGGCTACACCTTC
D: TRBD2; V: TRBV7-9; size: NA; J: TRBJ2-3; CDR3: CASSSKLAGVGDTQYF; DNA: TGTGCCAGCAGCTCCAAATTAGCGGGAGTGGGAGATACGCAGTATTTT
D: NA; V: TRBV5-5; size: NA; J: TRBJ2-1; CDR3: CASSWYGYNEQFF; DNA: TGTGCCAGCAGCTGGTACGGATACAATGAGCAGTTCTTC
D: NA; V: TRBV2; size: NA; J: TRBJ2-1; CDR3: CASGEAYNEQFF; DNA: TGTGCCAGCGGGGAAGCCTACAATGAGCAGTTCTTC
D: TRBD2; V: TRBV29-1; size: once; J: TRBJ2-3; CDR3: CSVEEPLAGGTDTQYF; DNA: TGCAGCGTTGAAGAGCCACTAGCGGGAGGGACAGATACGCAGTATTTT
D: NA; V: TRBV18; size: NA; J: TRBJ2-5; CDR3: CASSPARFHQETQYF; DNA: TGTGCCAGCTCACCGGCACGTTTCCACCAAGAGACCCAGTACTTC
D: TRBD1; V: TRBV6-5; size: once; J: TRBJ2-7; CDR3: CASSLIDRGAYEQYF; DNA: TGTGCCAGCAGCCTAATCGACAGGGGAGCCTACGAGCAGTACTTC